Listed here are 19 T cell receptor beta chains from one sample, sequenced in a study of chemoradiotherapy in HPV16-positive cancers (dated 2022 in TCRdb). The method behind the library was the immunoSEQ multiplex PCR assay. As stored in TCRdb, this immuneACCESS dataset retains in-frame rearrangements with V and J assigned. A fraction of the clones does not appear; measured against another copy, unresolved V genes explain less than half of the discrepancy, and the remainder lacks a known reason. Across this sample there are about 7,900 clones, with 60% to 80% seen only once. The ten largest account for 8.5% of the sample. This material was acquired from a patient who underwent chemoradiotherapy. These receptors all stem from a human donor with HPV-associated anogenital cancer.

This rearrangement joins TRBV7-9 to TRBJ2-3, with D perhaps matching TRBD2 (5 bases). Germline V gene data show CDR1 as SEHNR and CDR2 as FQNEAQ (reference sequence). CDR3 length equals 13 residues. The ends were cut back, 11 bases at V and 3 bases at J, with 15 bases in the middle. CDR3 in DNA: TGTGCCGCCGGGGTAGCAATGACAGATACGCAGTATTTT. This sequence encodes CAAGVAMTDTQYF. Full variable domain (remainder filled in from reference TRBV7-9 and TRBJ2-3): DTGVSQNPRHKITKRGQNVTFRCDPISEHNRLYWYRQTLGQGPEFLTYFQNEAQLEKSRLLSDRFSAERPKGSFSTLEIQRTEQGDSAMYLCAAGVAMTDTQYFGPGTRLTVL.

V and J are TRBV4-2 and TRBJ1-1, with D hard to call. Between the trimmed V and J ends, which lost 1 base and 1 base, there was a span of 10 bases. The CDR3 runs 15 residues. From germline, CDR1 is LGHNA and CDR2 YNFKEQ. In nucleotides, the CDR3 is TGTGCCAGCAGCCAAGGAGGCAGGTCGAACACTGAAGCTTTCTTT. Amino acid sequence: CASSQGGRSNTEAFF.

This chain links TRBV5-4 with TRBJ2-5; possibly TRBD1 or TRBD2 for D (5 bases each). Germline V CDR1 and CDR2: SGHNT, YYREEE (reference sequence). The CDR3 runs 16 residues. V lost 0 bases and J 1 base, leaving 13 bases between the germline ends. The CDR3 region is CASSLDLAGGQETQYF. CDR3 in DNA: TGTGCCAGCAGCTTGGACCTAGCTGGGGGCCAAGAGACCCAGTACTTC.

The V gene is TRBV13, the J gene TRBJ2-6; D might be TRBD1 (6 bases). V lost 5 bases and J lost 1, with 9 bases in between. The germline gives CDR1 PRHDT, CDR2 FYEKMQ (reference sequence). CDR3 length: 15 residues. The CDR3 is CASSVRGSGANVLTF. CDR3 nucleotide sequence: TGTGCCAGCAGCGTCAGGGGTTCTGGGGCCAACGTCCTGACTTTC.

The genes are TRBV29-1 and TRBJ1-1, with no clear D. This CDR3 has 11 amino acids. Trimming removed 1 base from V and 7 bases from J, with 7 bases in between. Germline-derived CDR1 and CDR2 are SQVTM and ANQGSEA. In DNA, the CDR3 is TGCAGCGTTGAAGCTCGCCTTGAAGCTTTCTTT. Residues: CSVEARLEAFF.

The CDR3 coding sequence is TGTGCCAGCAGGATTCTAGCCAAAAACATTCAGTACTTC. Translated, it gives CASRILAKNIQYF. The chain employs TRBV2 and TRBJ2-4, with D uncertain. Germline V gene data show CDR1 as SNHLY and CDR2 as FYNNEI. V gave up 6 bases and J gave up 0 bases, with 6 bases separating them. The CDR3 runs 13 residues.

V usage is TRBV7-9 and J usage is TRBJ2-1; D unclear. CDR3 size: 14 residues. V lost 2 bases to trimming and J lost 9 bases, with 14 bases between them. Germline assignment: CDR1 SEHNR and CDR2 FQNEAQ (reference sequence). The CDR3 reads CASSLFSVRIEQFF. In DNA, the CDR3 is TGTGCCAGCAGCTTATTCTCCGTTAGGATTGAGCAGTTCTTC.

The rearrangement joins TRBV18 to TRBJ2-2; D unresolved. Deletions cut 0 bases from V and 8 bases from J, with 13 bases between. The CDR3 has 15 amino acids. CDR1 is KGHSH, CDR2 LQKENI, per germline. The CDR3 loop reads CASSPPGRFGGELFF. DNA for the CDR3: TGTGCCAGCTCACCACCGGGCCGATTCGGGGGGGAGCTGTTTTTT.

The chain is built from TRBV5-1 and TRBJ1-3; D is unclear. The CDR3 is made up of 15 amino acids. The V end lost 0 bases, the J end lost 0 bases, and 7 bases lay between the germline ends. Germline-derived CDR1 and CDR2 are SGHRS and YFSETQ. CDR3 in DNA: TGCGCCAGCAGCTTGGAGGCGCTCTCTGGAAACACCATATATTTT. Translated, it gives CASSLEALSGNTIYF.

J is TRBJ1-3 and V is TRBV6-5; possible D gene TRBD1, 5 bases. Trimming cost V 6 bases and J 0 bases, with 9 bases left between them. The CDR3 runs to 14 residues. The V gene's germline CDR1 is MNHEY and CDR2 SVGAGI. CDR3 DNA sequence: TGTGCCAGCAGGTCCGACAGCTCTGGAAACACCATATATTTT. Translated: CASRSDSSGNTIYF.

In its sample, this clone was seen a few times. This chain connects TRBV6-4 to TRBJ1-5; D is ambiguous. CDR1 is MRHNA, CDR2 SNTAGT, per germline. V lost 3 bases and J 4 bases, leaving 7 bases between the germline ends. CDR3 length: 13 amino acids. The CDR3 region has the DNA TGTGCCAGCAGTGAGGAGGAAAATCAGCCCCAGCATTTT. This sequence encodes CASSEEENQPQHF.

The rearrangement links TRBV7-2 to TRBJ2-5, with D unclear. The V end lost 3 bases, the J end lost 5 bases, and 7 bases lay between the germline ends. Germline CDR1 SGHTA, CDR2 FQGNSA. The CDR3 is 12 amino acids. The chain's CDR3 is CASSLGIETQYF. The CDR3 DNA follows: TGTGCCAGCAGCTTGGGAATCGAGACCCAGTACTTC.

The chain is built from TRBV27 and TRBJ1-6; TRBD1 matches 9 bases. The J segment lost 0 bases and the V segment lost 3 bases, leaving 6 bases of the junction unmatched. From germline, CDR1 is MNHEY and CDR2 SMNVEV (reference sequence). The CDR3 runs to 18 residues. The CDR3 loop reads CASSLRTGASSYNSPLHF. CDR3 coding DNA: TGTGCCAGCAGTTTGAGGACAGGGGCAAGCTCCTATAATTCACCCCTCCACTTT.

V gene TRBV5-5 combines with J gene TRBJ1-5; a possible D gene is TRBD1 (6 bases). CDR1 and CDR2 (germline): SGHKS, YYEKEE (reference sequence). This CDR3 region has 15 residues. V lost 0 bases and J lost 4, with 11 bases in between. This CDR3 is CASSLEGGGNQPQHF. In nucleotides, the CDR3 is TGTGCCAGCAGCTTGGAGGGAGGGGGTAATCAGCCCCAGCATTTT.

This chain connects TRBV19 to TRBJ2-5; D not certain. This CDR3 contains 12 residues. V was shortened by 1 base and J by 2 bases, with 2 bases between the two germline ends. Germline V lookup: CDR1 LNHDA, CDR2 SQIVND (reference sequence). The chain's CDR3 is CASSIGQETQYF. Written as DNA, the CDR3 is TGTGCCAGTAGTATAGGGCAAGAGACCCAGTACTTC.

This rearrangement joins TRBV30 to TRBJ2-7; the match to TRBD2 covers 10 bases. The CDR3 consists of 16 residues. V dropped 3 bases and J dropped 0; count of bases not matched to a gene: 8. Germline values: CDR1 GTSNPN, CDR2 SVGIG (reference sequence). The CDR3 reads CAWRASGGPSSYEQYF. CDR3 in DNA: TGTGCCTGGAGGGCTAGCGGGGGTCCTAGCTCCTACGAGCAGTACTTC.

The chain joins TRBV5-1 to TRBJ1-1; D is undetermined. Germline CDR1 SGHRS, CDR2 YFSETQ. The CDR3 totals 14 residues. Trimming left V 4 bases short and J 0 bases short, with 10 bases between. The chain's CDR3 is CASSPGGMNTEAFF. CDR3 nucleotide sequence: TGCGCCAGCAGCCCCGGCGGGATGAACACTGAAGCTTTCTTT. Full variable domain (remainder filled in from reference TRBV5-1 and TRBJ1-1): KAGVTQTPRYLIKTRGQQVTLSCSPISGHRSVSWYQQTPGQGLQFLFEYFSETQRNKGNFPGRFSGRQFSNSRSEMNVSTLELGDSALYLCASSPGGMNTEAFFGQGTRLTVV.

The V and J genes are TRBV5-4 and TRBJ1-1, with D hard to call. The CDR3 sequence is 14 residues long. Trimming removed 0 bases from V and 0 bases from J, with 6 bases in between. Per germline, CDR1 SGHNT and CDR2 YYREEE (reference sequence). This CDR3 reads CASSLDSMNTEAFF. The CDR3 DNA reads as TGTGCCAGCAGCTTGGACAGCATGAACACTGAAGCTTTCTTT.

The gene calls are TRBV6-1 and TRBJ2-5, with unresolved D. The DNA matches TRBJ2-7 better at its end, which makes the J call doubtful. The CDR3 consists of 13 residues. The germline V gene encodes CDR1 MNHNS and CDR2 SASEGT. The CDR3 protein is CASNIVSHYEQYF. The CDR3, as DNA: TGTGCCAGCAACATCGTGAGCCACTACGAGCAGTACTTC.